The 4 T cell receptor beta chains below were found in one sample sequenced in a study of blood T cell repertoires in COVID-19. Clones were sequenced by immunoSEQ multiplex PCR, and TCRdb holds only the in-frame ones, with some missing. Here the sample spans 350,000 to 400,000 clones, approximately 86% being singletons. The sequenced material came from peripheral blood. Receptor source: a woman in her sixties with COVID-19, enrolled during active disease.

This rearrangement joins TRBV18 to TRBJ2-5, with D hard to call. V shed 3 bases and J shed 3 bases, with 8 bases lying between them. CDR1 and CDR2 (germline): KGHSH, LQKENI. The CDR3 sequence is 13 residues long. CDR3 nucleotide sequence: TGTGCCAGCTCACCTACTATAAAAGAGACCCAGTACTTC. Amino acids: CASSPTIKETQYF.

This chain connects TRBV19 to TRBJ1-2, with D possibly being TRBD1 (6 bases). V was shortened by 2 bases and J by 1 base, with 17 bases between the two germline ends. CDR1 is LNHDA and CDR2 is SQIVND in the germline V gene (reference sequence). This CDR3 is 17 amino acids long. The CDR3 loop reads CASSISARGPYNYGYTF. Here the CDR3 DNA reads TGTGCCAGTAGTATATCCGCCAGGGGCCCATATAACTATGGCTACACCTTC.

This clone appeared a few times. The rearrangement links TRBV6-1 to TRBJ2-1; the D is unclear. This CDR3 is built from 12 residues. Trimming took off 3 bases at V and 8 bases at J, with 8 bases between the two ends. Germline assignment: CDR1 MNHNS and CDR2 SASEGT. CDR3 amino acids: CASSDQRDEQFF. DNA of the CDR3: TGTGCCAGCAGTGATCAACGCGATGAGCAGTTCTTC.

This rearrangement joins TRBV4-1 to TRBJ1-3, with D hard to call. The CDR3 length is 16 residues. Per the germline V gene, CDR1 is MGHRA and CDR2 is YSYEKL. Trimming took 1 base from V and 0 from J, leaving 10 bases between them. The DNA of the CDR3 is TGCGCCAGCAGCCAAGGAGCGCACAACTCTGGAAACACCATATATTTT. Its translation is CASSQGAHNSGNTIYF.